The clone carrying this T cell receptor beta chain was picked up one time. Its antigen remains unidentified. The entry originates in a study of regulatory dendritic cells for organ transplantation. Clones were read by immunoSEQ multiplex PCR, and TCRdb kept only the in-frame ones, dropping some. The table has roughly 30,000 clones, roughly 84% seen once. Per germline, CDR1 SEHNR and CDR2 FQNEAQ (reference sequence). The CDR3 runs to 14 residues. J was trimmed by 5 bases and V by 5 bases; bases with no gene match: 4. Whole-study results and caveats: Of resting T cell subsets, memory CD8+ had the most alloreactive clonotypes. Naive T cells showed high diversity, memory cells less, memory CD8+ least.

The genes are TRBV7-9 and TRBJ1-5; 9 positions agree with TRBD1. This receptor was identified in a human donor in good health. The sequenced material came from naive CD8+ T cells from blood. As for subset: CD45RA+ naive T cells. The CDR3 coding sequence is TGTGCCAGCAGCCATACAGGGGGCGATCAGCCCCAGCATTTT. Amino acids: CASSHTGGDQPQHF.